The 10 T cell receptor beta chains below were found in one sample sequenced in a study of tumor and adjacent non-tumor tissue in lung cancer. The template was RNA from unsorted bulk tissue. The normal lung tissue was taken more than 3 cm from the tumor edge. The library came from three nested PCR rounds adapted from ARM-PCR protocols. TCRdb recomputed calls from the multiplex PCR reads with MiXCR, one row per CDR3 protein. The data hold 60,000 to 85,000 distinct CDR3 sequences, with over 60% observed a single time. Sequenced input: distant non-tumor lung tissue. The source is a man aged 65-85 years with non-small cell lung cancer.

V usage is TRBV11-3 and J usage is TRBJ2-2; TRBD2 matches 7 bases. This CDR3 has 16 amino acids. V trimming: 5 bases; J trimming: 5 bases; junction bases outside the gene matches: 11. The germline V gene encodes CDR1 SGHNT and CDR2 YENEEA. The CDR3 DNA reads TGTGCCAGCAGCCGCCTACTAGCGAGAGATACCGGGGAGCTGTTTTTT. Residues: CASSRLLARDTGELFF. The full variable domain, rest sourced from reference TRBV11-3 and TRBJ2-2, is EAGVVQSPRYKIIEKKQPVAFWCNPISGHNTLYWYLQNLGQGPELLIRYENEEAVDDSQLPKDRFSAERLKGVDSTLKIQPAELGDSAVYLCASSRLLARDTGELFFGEGSRLTVL.

As for this clonotype: Since a much larger clone is just one base distant, this may be a read error. The V gene is TRBV5-4, the J gene TRBJ2-7; tentatively, D is TRBD2 (6 bases). V was trimmed by 3 bases and J by 4 bases, leaving 17 bases between them. The germline gives CDR1 SGHNT, CDR2 YYREEE (reference sequence). The CDR3 covers 15 residues. CDR3 residues: CASSSYSRLEYEQYF. The CDR3 coding sequence is TGTGCCAGCAGCTCTTATTCGCGACTAGAGTACGAGCAGTACTTC.

This clonotype has just one count. A read error may produce the germline difference seen at one junction end. The chain has TRBV20-1 and TRBJ1-4; D remains ambiguous. The CDR3 runs 13 residues. Germline loops: CDR1 DFQATT, CDR2 SNEGSKA (reference sequence). CDR3 loop: CNASWRPNEKLFF. CDR3 nucleotides: TGCAATGCTAGCTGGCGTCCCAATGAAAAACTGTTTTTT.

Of note for this clonotype: One end of the junction is discordant with germline, which a read error may explain. The chain combines TRBV5-4 with TRBJ2-1; D is unclear. This CDR3 spans 15 amino acids. Germline V CDR1 and CDR2: SGHNT, YYREEE (reference sequence). Here the CDR3 reads CASRSGRSSYNEKFF. The CDR3 DNA is TGTGCCAGCAGAAGTGGACGCAGTTCCTACAATGAGAAGTTCTTC.

On this clonotype itself: A much larger clone differs by one base, so this may be a read error. It is likely a read error, because the conserved phenylalanine at the end of the CDR3 is missing. This chain connects TRBV11-2 to TRBJ1-4, with TRBD1 matching over 8 bases. V was pared by 1 base and J by 1 base, with 5 bases of the junction left unmatched. The CDR3 contains 17 residues. CDR1 is SGHAT and CDR2 is FQNNGV in the germline V gene. Written as DNA, the CDR3 is TGTGCCAGCAGCTTAGCCAGGGGGCGAGGAACTAATGAAAAACTGTTTTTG. This sequence encodes CASSLARGRGTNEKLFL.

J is TRBJ1-5 and V is TRBV20-1; D remains unclear. In germline, CDR1 is DFQATT, CDR2 SNEGSKA (reference sequence). V lost 5 bases and J lost 3, with 14 bases in between. The CDR3 runs 14 residues. CDR3 region: CSAQIPADNQPQHF. In nucleotides, the CDR3 is TGCAGTGCTCAAATTCCCGCCGACAATCAGCCCCAGCATTTT.

For this clonotype: One end of the junction fails to match germline, which may point to a read error. V gene TRBV9 combines with J gene TRBJ1-6; TRBD1 aligns across 9 bases. Germline CDR1 and CDR2: SGDLS and YYNGEE. The CDR3 is 15 amino acids. This chain's CDR3 is CASTVDDRGISPLHF. The CDR3 region has the DNA TGTGCCAGCACCGTAGATGACAGGGGGATCTCACCCCTCCACTTT.

The chain joins TRBV6-5 to TRBJ2-4, with 9 bases lining up with TRBD1. In germline, CDR1 is MNHEY, CDR2 SVGAGI. The CDR3 is 16 amino acids. The V segment lost 0 bases and the J segment 8 bases; nucleotides outside the gene matches: 8. CDR3: CASSYSGTGRDDIQYF. The CDR3 DNA follows: TGTGCCAGCAGTTACTCTGGGACAGGGAGAGATGACATTCAGTACTTC.

This clonotype was picked up one time. The chain links TRBV12-5 to TRBJ1-5; D not certain. V was clipped by 6 bases and J by 6 bases, with 15 bases between them. The CDR3 contains 14 residues. CDR1 and CDR2 (germline): LGHNT, FRNRAP. The DNA for the CDR3 is TGTGCTAGTGGACTTACCGCTTGCAGTCAGCCCCAGCATTTT. This gives the protein CASGLTACSQPQHF.

The chain carries TRBV12-3 or TRBV12-4 and TRBJ2-1; the match to TRBD2 covers 8 bases. With V trimmed by 7 bases and J by 7 bases, 6 bases remained unmatched. CDR3 size: 13 residues. CDR3 amino acids: CASTETSDNEQFF. The DNA of the CDR3 is TGTGCCAGCACCGAGACTAGCGATAATGAGCAGTTCTTC.